These 19 T cell receptor beta chains were sequenced from one sample in a study of cytomegalovirus exposure and HLA in healthy donors. In the PCR, 60 Vbeta and 13 Jbeta primers were used. Clones were sequenced by immunoSEQ multiplex PCR, and TCRdb holds only the in-frame ones, with some missing. Recorded for this sample: 30,000 to 40,000 clones. Input material: PBMCs. These TCRs come from a middle-aged man in good health and CMV-seropositive.

The chain joins TRBV20-1 to TRBJ2-2, with unresolved D. V was trimmed by 1 base and J by 5 bases, leaving 2 bases between them. The CDR3 has 11 residues. Germline values: CDR1 DFQATT, CDR2 SNEGSKA (reference sequence). For the CDR3, the DNA is TGCAGTGCTAGAGCGACCGGGGAGCTGTTTTTT. As protein: CSARATGELFF.

The chain combines TRBV4-1 with TRBJ2-1, with TRBD2 identical over 10 bases. The CDR3 is made up of 17 amino acids. Trimming cost V 1 base and J 4 bases; bases outside gene matches: 7. Germline-derived CDR1 and CDR2 are MGHRA and YSYEKL. CDR3 amino acids: CASSQAPGLANYNEQFF. CDR3 DNA: TGCGCCAGCAGCCAAGCTCCGGGACTAGCGAATTACAATGAGCAGTTCTTC.

The CDR3 nucleotides are TGTGCCAGCTCCCAGGAGGAAGGAAGGGATACGCAGTATTTT. It yields the protein CASSQEEGRDTQYF. The chain carries TRBV2 and TRBJ2-3, with a possible D match to TRBD2 (5 bases). There are 14 residues in the CDR3. CDR1 and CDR2 from the germline V gene are SNHLY and FYNNEI. Trimming cost V 8 bases and J 6 bases, with 18 bases left between them.

This chain uses TRBV25-1 with TRBJ2-1; weak D call: TRBD2 (5 bases). The V gene's germline CDR1 is MGHDK and CDR2 SYGVNS. V was pared by 1 base and J by 8 bases, with 18 bases between. This CDR3 comprises 16 residues. The CDR3 bases are TGTGCCAGCAGTGAATGGGTGCGTAGGGAGAACCATGAGCAGTTCTTC. Translated, it gives CASSEWVRRENHEQFF.

The chain is built from TRBV11-3 and TRBJ2-3, with 8 bases aligning to TRBD2. In germline, CDR1 is SGHNT, CDR2 YENEEA. The CDR3 has 14 residues. The V segment lost 0 bases and the J segment 9 bases; nucleotides outside the gene matches: 5. The CDR3 protein is CASSLDLPGGTQYF. CDR3 sequence (DNA): TGTGCCAGCAGCTTAGACCTCCCGGGGGGGACGCAGTATTTT.

V is TRBV11-2 and J is TRBJ2-3; TRBD2 is a possible D gene (6 bases). Deletions cut 5 bases from V and 2 bases from J, with 14 bases between. The CDR3 loop spans 15 amino acids. The germline gives CDR1 SGHAT, CDR2 FQNNGV. CDR3 DNA sequence: TGTGCCAGCAGCCTTAATGCGGGATACACAGATACGCAGTATTTT. As protein: CASSLNAGYTDTQYF.

The V call is TRBV2, the J call TRBJ2-5; weak D call: TRBD1 (6 bases). The CDR3 consists of 14 residues. Germline V gene lookup returns CDR1 SNHLY and CDR2 FYNNEI. V lost 11 bases, J lost 7 bases, and 23 bases lay in between. The CDR3 DNA sequence: TGTGCCTCGGAGGCCGGGACAAGAGTAGGGACCCAGTACTTC. Translating it yields CASEAGTRVGTQYF.

The CDR3 reads CASSRNDRGLYEQYF. In nucleotides, the CDR3 is TGCGCCAGCAGCCGGAACGACAGGGGGCTCTACGAGCAGTACTTC. The chain joins TRBV4-1 to TRBJ2-7; TRBD1 matches 10 bases. V lost 4 bases and J lost 3; bases outside the gene matches: 6. The CDR3 consists of 15 residues. Germline V lookup: CDR1 MGHRA, CDR2 YSYEKL.

This rearrangement joins TRBV7-2 to TRBJ1-2; a weak D match, TRBD1 (5 bases). The length of the CDR3 is 11 residues. Looked up from germline, CDR1 is SGHTA and CDR2 is FQGNSA. V was shortened by 9 bases and J by 3 bases, with 8 bases between the two germline ends. The CDR3 protein is CASRGYYGYTF. The CDR3 coding sequence is TGTGCCAGTCGGGGGTACTATGGCTACACCTTC. Combining the CDR3 with reference TRBV7-2 and TRBJ1-2 gives the whole variable domain GAGVSQSPSNKVTEKGKDVELRCDPISGHTALYWYRQSLGQGLEFLIYFQGNSAPDKSGLPSDRFSAERTGGSVSTLTIQRTQQEDSAVYLCASRGYYGYTFGSGTRLTVV.

The chain links TRBV5-5 to TRBJ1-1; perhaps TRBD1 as D (5 bases). The CDR3 totals 14 residues. Deletions cut 2 bases from V and 2 bases from J, with 10 bases between. Germline CDR1 is SGHKS and CDR2 is YYEKEE (reference sequence). CDR3 bases: TGTGCCAGCAGCTTATTGACAGAAAACACTGAAGCTTTCTTT. Amino acids: CASSLLTENTEAFF.

The CDR3 sequence is CASKLGQGFSYEQYF. DNA of the CDR3: TGTGCCAGCAAATTGGGACAGGGGTTTTCCTACGAGCAGTACTTC. The chain combines TRBV2 with TRBJ2-7; 10 bases are shared with TRBD1. The V gene end was trimmed by 7 bases and the J gene end by 1 base; junction bases not matched to a gene: 7. The germline CDR1 and CDR2 sequences are SNHLY and FYNNEI. The CDR3 is made up of 15 amino acids.

This chain uses TRBV11-3 with TRBJ2-7, with D possibly matching TRBD2 (6 bases). Germline loops: CDR1 SGHNT, CDR2 YENEEA. Trimming pared 3 bases from V and 2 bases from J, leaving 8 bases between. The CDR3 is 13 amino acids. For the CDR3, the DNA is TGTGCCAGCAGCTTCGGCGGGACCTACGAGCAGTACTTC. Translated: CASSFGGTYEQYF.

The chain joins TRBV7-9 to TRBJ2-7; D possibly corresponds to TRBD1 (6 bases). Trimming removed 8 bases at V and 3 bases at J, with 14 bases between. The CDR3 loop spans 13 amino acids. Germline V gene sequence: CDR1 SEHNR, CDR2 FQNEAQ (reference sequence). The CDR3 region is CASQASGVYEQYF. In nucleotides, the CDR3 is TGTGCCAGCCAGGCGTCAGGGGTCTACGAGCAGTACTTC. The full variable domain, completed using reference TRBV7-9 and TRBJ2-7, is DTGVSQNPRHKITKRGQNVTFRCDPISEHNRLYWYRQTLGQGPEFLTYFQNEAQLEKSRLLSDRFSAERPKGSFSTLEIQRTEQGDSAMYLCASQASGVYEQYFGPGTRLTVT.

As DNA, the CDR3 is TGTGCCTGGAGTCCCCATGGGGGGACTGAAGCTTTCTTT. Residues: CAWSPHGGTEAFF. The chain uses TRBV30 and TRBJ1-1, with D possibly being TRBD1 (5 bases). Trimming removed 2 bases from V and 5 bases from J, with 12 bases in between. Germline V CDR1 and CDR2: GTSNPN, SVGIG (reference sequence). The CDR3 sequence is 13 residues long.

The rearrangement uses TRBV4-1 and TRBJ2-7, with 7 bases matching TRBD2. The CDR3 runs to 12 residues. V trimming: 9 bases; J trimming: 3 bases; junction bases outside the gene matches: 5. Germline-derived CDR1 and CDR2 are MGHRA and YSYEKL. CDR3 coding DNA: TGCGCCAGGGGGGGGATGATCTACGAGCAGTACTTC. Amino acid sequence: CARGGMIYEQYF.

The rearrangement joins TRBV7-2 to TRBJ2-2; 13 nucleotides match TRBD2. CDR3 size: 18 residues. After removal of 3 bases from V and 5 bases from J, the junction contained 9 bases not matched to a gene. The germline gives CDR1 SGHTA, CDR2 FQGNSA. This CDR3 is CASSLLGGGLAGTGELFF. In DNA form, the CDR3 reads TGTGCCAGCAGCTTGCTGGGAGGGGGACTAGCGGGGACCGGGGAGCTGTTTTTT.

In DNA, the CDR3 is TGCAGCGTTGAGGGGGCAGGGTTGGAGACCCAGTACTTC. Its protein is CSVEGAGLETQYF. The rearrangement joins TRBV29-1 to TRBJ2-5; weak D call: TRBD1 (6 bases). Trimming took 3 bases from V and 5 from J, leaving 13 bases between them. The CDR3 extends over 13 amino acids. The germline CDR1 and CDR2 sequences are SQVTM and ANQGSEA.

The chain couples TRBV29-1 to TRBJ2-7, with TRBD1 as a possible D gene (5 bases). V was clipped by 5 bases and J by 2 bases, with 13 bases between them. The CDR3 length is 13 residues. The germline CDR1 and CDR2 sequences are SQVTM and ANQGSEA. This chain's CDR3 is CSVIGAAPYEQYF. The CDR3 DNA is TGCAGCGTTATTGGGGCCGCTCCCTACGAGCAGTACTTC.

The V call is TRBV6-5, the J call TRBJ1-1; no clear D gene. CDR3 length equals 11 residues. CDR1 is MNHEY and CDR2 is SVGAGI in the germline V gene. Trimming pared 4 bases from V and 2 bases from J, leaving 2 bases between. The CDR3 loop is CASSSNTEAFF. CDR3 in DNA: TGTGCCAGCAGTTCAAACACTGAAGCTTTCTTT.